This T cell receptor (beta chain) comes out of a study of follicular helper T cells after annual influenza vaccination. Study-wide background: Some donors were sampled over the 2013-2014, 2014-2015 and 2015-2016 vaccinations. General observations from the study: Day 7 ICOS+CD38+ clones later appeared mostly in ICOS-CD38- cTfh. Rare clonotypes were missed; only about 10-23% of cells gave TCRB. For non-cTfh compartments, undersampling could not be ruled out.

Assay used: immunoSEQ multiplex PCR; TCRdb lists only in-frame clones, some missing. In the table there are under 12,000 clones, around four fifths of which are singletons. The CDR3 loop spans 13 amino acids. Germline V gene sequence: CDR1 SGDLS, CDR2 YYNGEE. The germline V and J ends were trimmed by 0 bases and 6 bases, with 6 bases remaining between them. In regard to this clone: Its antigen is as yet unknown.

The receptor was derived from an adult who received the influenza vaccine. The chain uses TRBV9 and TRBJ2-2; D gene unclear. This specimen was CXCR5- memory CD4+ T cells sorted from blood, taken 6 weeks after influenza vaccination. CDR3 coding DNA: TGTGCCAGCAGCGTAGGAGCCCCCGGGGAGCTGTTTTTT. This sequence encodes CASSVGAPGELFF.